The rows below give T cell receptor beta chains drawn from one sample of a study of T and B cells in COVID-19 patients. TCRdb used MiXCR to reprocess the multiplex PCR reads, holding one entry per CDR3 protein. Of some 21,000 distinct CDR3 sequences in the sample, 30% are singletons; the top ten hold roughly 2.1%. The sample comprised blood. The receptors were sampled from a human donor who had recovered from COVID-19. Each CDR3 is given with its conserved first and last residue. Each record gives: V gene, CDR3 length, CDR3 protein.

V: TRBV28
length: 16
CDR3: CASSPGGGTGANVLTF

V: TRBV11-3
length: 15
CDR3: CASTTRTSTNSPLHF

V: TRBV6-5
length: 17
CDR3: CASSLKGDRGSTDTQYF

V: TRBV10-3
length: 16
CDR3: CAISDQQGGTNEKLFF

V: TRBV6-5
length: 11
CDR3: CASSHQQEQYF

V: TRBV18
length: 14
CDR3: CASSSTGEFYEQYF

V: TRBV6-5
length: 14
CDR3: CASSHGQSSYEQYF

V: TRBV5-1
length: 16
CDR3: CASSLADSYYTDTQYF

V: TRBV20-1
length: 11
CDR3: CSASSGEKLFF

V: TRBV5-1
length: 17
CDR3: CASSTAATSGGGNEQFF

V: TRBV30
length: 12
CDR3: CAFAGAQETQYF

V: TRBV29-1
length: 16
CDR3: CSVEDQGQGALAGYTF

V: TRBV7-2
length: 16
CDR3: CASSLARTLRADTQYF

V: TRBV5-4
length: 14
CDR3: CASSLPDRENEQFF

V: TRBV12-3/TRBV12-4
length: 13
CDR3: CASSLGQGNTIYF

V: TRBV6-1
length: 12
CDR3: CASRTYTGELFF

V: TRBV7-2
length: 16
CDR3: CASSHTGQGVGDEQYF

V: TRBV10-3
length: 15
CDR3: CAISESTGGGTEAFF

V: TRBV5-4
length: 14
CDR3: CASSFRGRADTQYF

V: TRBV7-9
length: 16
CDR3: CASSTPGTSPGNTIYF

V: TRBV5-4
length: 15
CDR3: CASSLDFTGADTQYF

V: TRBV19
length: 13
CDR3: CASSPTSTDTQYF

V: TRBV27
length: 13
CDR3: CASSSLLNQPQHF

V: TRBV19
length: 15
CDR3: CASSPGIAGETEAFF

V: TRBV11-3
length: 15
CDR3: CASSLGGAANYGYTF

V: TRBV24-1
length: 14
CDR3: CATSEAGIGEKLFF

V: TRBV6-5
length: 16
CDR3: CAISEALAGGRETQYF

V: TRBV24-1
length: 17
CDR3: CATSEGGLAGSTDTQYF

V: TRBV6-1
length: 13
CDR3: CASSEAATSPLHF

V: TRBV12-3/TRBV12-4
length: 12
CDR3: CASSFARNIQYF

V: TRBV7-9
length: 19
CDR3: CASSVSVFSGSTGSHEQFF

V: TRBV12-3/TRBV12-4
length: 14
CDR3: CASSPVDRVGGYTF

V: TRBV27
length: 13
CDR3: CASSSSGAYEQYF

V: TRBV6-5
length: 16
CDR3: CASSPFGRGADWTQYF

V: TRBV30
length: 11
CDR3: CAWRLGTEAFF

V: TRBV5-1
length: 14
CDR3: CASSPGQGNYGYTF

V: TRBV6-1
length: 14
CDR3: CASSRGPDAYEQYF